The next 5 T cell receptor beta chains were all read from a single sample in a study of T cell responses to AZD1222 COVID-19 vaccine. Clones were read by immunoSEQ multiplex PCR, and TCRdb kept only the in-frame ones, dropping some. The sample has 25,000 to 35,000 clones; approximately 91% are singletons. Sequenced here: peripheral blood, sampled on day 0 of AZD1222 vaccination. These receptors originate from an adult in good health.

V and J are TRBV3-1 (or the pseudogene TRBV3-2) and TRBJ1-4, with D perhaps TRBD1 (6 bases). In germline, CDR1 is LGHDT, CDR2 YNNKEL (reference sequence). Trimming shortened V by 4 bases and J by 6 bases, and 15 bases separated the two germline ends. The CDR3 totals 15 residues. The CDR3 spells CASSLPQGEYEKLFF. The CDR3 coding sequence is TGTGCCAGCAGCCTTCCACAGGGAGAATATGAAAAACTGTTTTTT.

CDR3 sequence reads: CASSRGQGTYNEQFF. The CDR3 nucleotides are TGCGCCAGCAGCCGGGGACAGGGGACTTACAATGAGCAGTTCTTC. This chain uses TRBV5-1 with TRBJ2-1; 10 bases map to TRBD1. The germline V gene encodes CDR1 SGHRS and CDR2 YFSETQ. The CDR3 totals 15 residues. V lost 4 bases and J lost 4; bases outside the gene matches: 5.

The gene calls are TRBV7-2 and TRBJ1-4; 8 bases fit TRBD1. Germline V gives CDR1 SGHTA, CDR2 FQGNSA. CDR3 length equals 15 residues. Unmatched junction bases numbered 2, after V lost 1 base and J lost 4 bases. The CDR3 loop reads CASSLGGQVNEKLFF. CDR3 nucleotides: TGTGCCAGCAGCTTAGGGGGACAGGTTAATGAAAAACTGTTTTTT.

The CDR3 nucleotides read TGTGCTAGTGGTAGGGACAGGGGTGGCTACACCTTC. Encoded protein: CASGRDRGGYTF. The chain couples TRBV12-5 to TRBJ1-2, with 10 bases identical to TRBD1. Losses at the gene ends were 5 bases for V and 7 bases for J; bases not matched to a gene: 1. The CDR3 spans 12 residues. Germline V gives CDR1 LGHNT, CDR2 FRNRAP.

With respect to this clone: Mismatch with germline at one junction end may stem from a read error. The CDR3 region has the DNA TGTGCCAGCAGCCCCCTCAGTCCTAATTCACTCCTCCACTTT. Its translation is CASSPLSPNSLLHF. The chain links TRBV7-9 to TRBJ1-6; D remains unclear. Looked up from germline, CDR1 is SEHNR and CDR2 is FQNEAQ (reference sequence). The length of the CDR3 is 14 residues.